A selection of T cell receptor beta chains follows, all from one sample in a study of the immune and genomic landscape of osteosarcoma. Assay used: immunoSEQ multiplex PCR; TCRdb lists only in-frame clones, some missing. The table includes approximately 9,400 clones, 60% to 85% detected once. The sample was osteosarcoma tumor tissue from the lung. Receptors were obtained from a human donor with osteosarcoma. The CDR3 runs from the conserved cysteine through the conserved F or W. The D gene is left open where the match is weak. Clone size is stated in some rows and not others, as once, few, many or a class when expanded.

TRBV6-4	NA	TRBJ2-1	NA	CASSPFGSYNEQFF	TGTGCCAGCAGTCCGTTTGGCTCCTACAATGAGCAGTTCTTC
TRBV5-6	TRBD1	TRBJ1-1	NA	CASRTSAGGTEAFF	TGTGCCAGCAGAACGAGTGCAGGGGGGACTGAAGCTTTCTTT
TRBV20-1	NA	TRBJ2-5	NA	CSAQHQETQYF	TGCAGTGCTCAACACCAAGAGACCCAGTACTTC
TRBV19	NA	TRBJ1-3	NA	CASSWGPNSGNTIYF	TGTGCCAGTAGTTGGGGACCGAACTCTGGAAACACCATATATTTT
TRBV2	TRBD1	TRBJ1-2	NA	CASSELRQGFYGYTF	TGTGCCAGCAGCGAGCTGAGACAGGGATTCTATGGCTACACCTTC
TRBV19	NA	TRBJ2-3	NA	CASSTTGEGSDTQYF	TGTGCCAGTAGTACCACCGGGGAAGGATCAGATACGCAGTATTTT
TRBV4-2	TRBD2	TRBJ2-1	NA	CASSHYSGDSSYNEQFF	TGTGCCAGCAGCCATTATAGCGGGGATAGCTCCTACAATGAGCAGTTCTTC
TRBV9	NA	TRBJ1-6	NA	CASSPSVRARDSPLHF	TGTGCCAGCAGCCCGAGTGTAAGGGCGAGGGATTCACCCCTCCACTTT
TRBV2	NA	TRBJ2-5	once	CASSDLQETQYF	TGTGCCAGCAGTGACTTACAAGAGACCCAGTACTTC
TRBV19	TRBD1	TRBJ1-2	NA	CASSMDRGFNYGYTF	TGTGCCAGTAGTATGGACAGGGGATTCAACTATGGCTACACCTTC
TRBV9	NA	TRBJ2-2	once	CASSVVVVRQFTGELFF	TGTGCCAGCAGCGTAGTCGTGGTGAGACAGTTCACCGGGGAGCTGTTTTTT
TRBV4-1	TRBD2	TRBJ2-7	few	CASSLRTSGAYEQYF	TGCGCCAGCAGCCTTCGGACTAGCGGTGCCTACGAGCAGTACTTC
TRBV2	TRBD2	TRBJ2-5	NA	CASRPLPGLAGGSETQYF	TGTGCCAGCAGACCACTCCCGGGACTAGCGGGAGGGTCGGAGACCCAGTACTTC
TRBV29-1	NA	TRBJ2-3	NA	CSVETLPPDTQYF	TGCAGCGTTGAGACTCTCCCCCCGGATACGCAGTATTTT
TRBV6-1	TRBD2	TRBJ2-1	NA	CASSTLAGETGEQFF	TGTGCCAGCAGTACACTAGCGGGAGAAACTGGTGAGCAGTTCTTC
TRBV6-5	NA	TRBJ2-1	NA	CASRAQGRKFF	TGTGCCAGCAGGGCACAGGGGAGGAAGTTCTTC
TRBV15	NA	TRBJ2-6	few	CATSRDNSGANVLTF	TGTGCCACCAGCAGAGACAACTCTGGGGCCAACGTCCTGACTTTC
TRBV27	NA	TRBJ2-7	NA	CASSSGGNYEQYF	TGTGCCAGCAGTTCCGGGGGTAACTACGAGCAGTACTTC
TRBV4-1	TRBD1	TRBJ1-6	NA	CASSDRDRGNSPLHF	TGCGCCAGCAGCGACCGGGACAGGGGCAATTCACCCCTCCACTTT
TRBV29-1	TRBD2	TRBJ2-3	NA	CSVDSSGVTDTQYF	TGCAGCGTTGACTCTAGCGGGGTCACAGATACGCAGTATTTT
TRBV5-4	NA	TRBJ2-6	NA	CASSLDGGSGANVLTF	TGTGCCAGCAGCTTGGACGGGGGCTCTGGGGCCAACGTCCTGACTTTC
TRBV7-9	TRBD2	TRBJ2-3	NA	CASSLAGLAVDTQYF	TGTGCCAGCAGCTTAGCCGGACTAGCGGTCGATACGCAGTATTTT
TRBV28	TRBD1	TRBJ1-2	NA	CASSPGTAAFGYTF	TGTGCCAGCAGTCCCGGGACAGCGGCGTTTGGCTACACCTTC
TRBV7-8	NA	TRBJ2-3	NA	CASSLRRDTSTDTQYF	TGTGCCAGCAGCTTGCGGCGGGATACTAGCACAGATACGCAGTATTTT
TRBV5-1	TRBD2	TRBJ2-7	NA	CASGLAGGPDEQYF	TGCGCCAGCGGGCTAGCGGGAGGGCCGGACGAGCAGTACTTC
TRBV7-6	NA	TRBJ2-2	once	CASSLARGGGDHTGELFF	TGTGCCAGCAGCTTAGCGCGAGGTGGAGGGGATCACACCGGGGAGCTGTTTTTT
TRBV19	NA	TRBJ1-6	NA	CASSIGVRSPLHF	TGTGCCAGTAGTATTGGGGTCCGGTCACCCCTCCACTTT
TRBV6-1	NA	TRBJ2-1	NA	CASSEFLPGDSYNEQFF	TGTGCCAGCAGTGAATTCTTGCCGGGAGATTCCTACAATGAGCAGTTCTTC
TRBV12-5	NA	TRBJ2-7	NA	CASSLGNYEQYF	TGTGCTAGTTCTTTGGGGAACTACGAGCAGTACTTC
TRBV29-1	NA	TRBJ2-7	NA	CSVRVGAYEQYF	TGCAGCGTTCGTGTCGGAGCCTACGAGCAGTACTTC
TRBV4-1	TRBD2	TRBJ2-1	medium-sized	CASSQDASGYNEQFF	TGCGCCAGCAGCCAAGATGCTAGCGGGTACAATGAGCAGTTCTTC
TRBV25-1	TRBD2	TRBJ2-7	NA	CASRQSGLAGGSLYEQYF	TGTGCCAGCCGGCAATCGGGACTAGCGGGAGGAAGTCTCTACGAGCAGTACTTC
TRBV19	TRBD1	TRBJ1-1	NA	CASSKSTGGRTEAFF	TGTGCCAGTAGCAAATCGACAGGGGGAAGAACTGAAGCTTTCTTT
TRBV6-1	NA	TRBJ2-5	NA	CASSDRGGGETQYF	TGTGCCAGCAGTGACCGAGGGGGGGGAGAGACCCAGTACTTC
TRBV29-1	TRBD2	TRBJ2-3	NA	CSVAGNLERGSSTDTQYF	TGCAGCGTTGCGGGAAATCTTGAGCGGGGGTCTAGCACAGATACGCAGTATTTT
TRBV6-5	TRBD1	TRBJ2-1	once	CASSLQGDGGNEQFF	TGTGCCAGCAGTCTACAGGGGGACGGTGGTAATGAGCAGTTCTTC
TRBV9	TRBD1	TRBJ1-2	NA	CASSARQGTPYGYTF	TGTGCCAGCAGCGCCCGACAGGGGACCCCCTATGGCTACACCTTC
TRBV19	NA	TRBJ2-2	NA	CASSIVGRYTGELFF	TGTGCCAGTAGTATAGTAGGCAGATACACCGGGGAGCTGTTTTTT
TRBV6-1	TRBD2	TRBJ2-3	NA	CASSESSGSTDTQYF	TGTGCCAGCAGTGAGTCTAGCGGGAGTACAGATACGCAGTATTTT
TRBV19	NA	TRBJ1-1	NA	CASTTGNTEAFF	TGTGCCAGTACCACAGGGAACACTGAAGCTTTCTTT
TRBV5-1	NA	TRBJ2-5	NA	CASSLGGASETQYF	TGCGCCAGCAGCTTGGGGGGCGCTTCAGAGACCCAGTACTTC
TRBV9	NA	TRBJ1-4	NA	CASSEGTVSNEKLFF	TGTGCCAGCAGCGAGGGGACGGTTTCTAATGAAAAACTGTTTTTT
TRBV14	NA	TRBJ2-2	once	CASSQALANTGELFF	TGTGCCAGCAGCCAGGCCCTAGCGAACACCGGGGAGCTGTTTTTT
TRBV5-5	TRBD2	TRBJ2-7	NA	CASSLLWSSGRLGVNDEQYF	TGTGCCAGCAGCTTGCTATGGTCTAGCGGGAGGCTGGGGGTTAATGACGAGCAGTACTTC
TRBV15	TRBD1	TRBJ2-5	NA	CATSRNQGAEETQYF	TGTGCCACCAGCAGGAATCAGGGGGCAGAAGAGACCCAGTACTTC
TRBV7-8	NA	TRBJ2-1	NA	CASSLERRGYNEQFF	TGTGCCAGCAGCTTAGAAAGGAGGGGCTACAATGAGCAGTTCTTC